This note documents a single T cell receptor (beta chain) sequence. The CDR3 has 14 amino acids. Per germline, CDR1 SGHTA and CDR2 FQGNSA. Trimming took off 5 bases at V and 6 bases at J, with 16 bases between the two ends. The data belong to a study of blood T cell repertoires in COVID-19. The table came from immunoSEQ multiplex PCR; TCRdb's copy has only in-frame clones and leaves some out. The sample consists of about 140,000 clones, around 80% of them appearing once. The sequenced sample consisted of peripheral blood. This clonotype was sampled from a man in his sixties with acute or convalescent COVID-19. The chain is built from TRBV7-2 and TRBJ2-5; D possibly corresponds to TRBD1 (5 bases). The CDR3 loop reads CASSTQGSGKTQYF. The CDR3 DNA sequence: TGTGCCAGCAGCACCCAGGGTTCGGGTAAGACCCAGTACTTC.